The rows below give T cell receptor beta chains drawn from one sample of a study of blood T cells in healthy people across ages. TCRdb reanalysed the 5' RACE reads using MiXCR and keeps one entry per CDR3 protein. The data hold about 1,800,000 distinct CDR3 sequences, with 25% to 30% observed a single time. Input material: blood. The receptor set was obtained from a woman aged 25 to 45 in good health. CDR3s include the opening cysteine and the closing phenylalanine or tryptophan. The D gene is left open where the match is weak. Only some rows state a clone size, as once, few, many or a class for expanded clones.

V gene	D gene	clone size	J gene	CDR3 protein	CDR3 DNA
TRBV3-1	TRBD2	few	TRBJ2-4	CASSQGPLAGGPSAAKNIQYF	TGTGCCAGCAGCCAAGGGCCACTAGCGGGGGGGCCCTCGGCAGCCAAAAACATTCAGTACTTC
TRBV27	-	-	TRBJ2-1	CASKQETQFF	TGTGCCAGCAAGCAAGAGACCCAGTTCTTC
TRBV7-9	TRBD2	-	TRBJ2-3	CASSRTRLADTDTQYF	TGTGCCAGCAGCCGTACTCGACTAGCGGATACAGATACGCAGTATTTT
TRBV5-1	TRBD1	-	TRBJ2-7	CASREETGNNYEQYF	TGCGCCAGCAGGGAAGAGACAGGGAATAACTACGAGCAGTACTTC
TRBV7-4	TRBD1	-	TRBJ2-7	CARGQERTYEQYF	TGTGCCAGGGGACAGGAGCGAACCTACGAGCAGTACTTC
TRBV11-2	TRBD2	many	TRBJ2-1	CASIGTSGDHNEQFF	TGTGCCAGCATCGGGACTAGCGGGGACCACAATGAGCAGTTCTTC
TRBV24-1	-	-	TRBJ1-5	CATSDQDSNQPQHF	TGTGCCACCAGTGATCAGGATAGCAATCAGCCCCAGCATTTT
TRBV20-1	TRBD1	many	TRBJ1-6	CSARGAGGSYNSPLHF	TGCAGTGCTAGAGGGGCAGGGGGCTCCTATAATTCACCCCTCCACTTT
TRBV29-1	TRBD2	many	TRBJ2-1	CSVRSGTSYNEQFF	TGCAGCGTTCGTAGCGGGACCTCCTACAATGAGCAGTTCTTC
TRBV2	-	few	TRBJ2-7	CASSEAGGGTYEQYF	TGTGCCAGCAGTGAAGCGGGTGGGGGTACCTACGAGCAGTACTTC
TRBV10-3	-	many	TRBJ2-5	CAISSGTGETQYF	TGTGCCATCAGTAGCGGAACCGGGGAGACCCAGTACTTC
TRBV28	TRBD1	few	TRBJ1-5	CASRWWTGGNQPQHF	TGTGCCAGCAGGTGGTGGACAGGGGGTAATCAGCCCCAGCATTTT
TRBV27	-	-	TRBJ2-5	CASSLHRTERAKKETQYF	TGTGCCAGCAGTTTGCACCGGACCGAGAGGGCCAAAAAAGAGACCCAGTACTTC
TRBV6-6	TRBD1	-	TRBJ2-1	CASFDRVYNEQFF	TGTGCCAGTTTTGACAGGGTCTACAATGAGCAGTTCTTC
TRBV7-9	-	-	TRBJ1-5	CASPGDSNQPQHF	TGTGCCAGCCCCGGGGACAGCAATCAGCCCCAGCATTTT
TRBV30	-	few	TRBJ2-5	CAWGRDQETQYF	TGTGCCTGGGGACGGGACCAAGAGACCCAGTACTTC
TRBV6-5	-	few	TRBJ2-7	CASSYGGQNYEQYF	TGTGCCAGCAGTTACGGGGGACAAAACTACGAGCAGTACTTC
TRBV28	-	-	TRBJ2-6	CASGPAGSGASVLTF	TGTGCCAGCGGTCCCGCGGGATCTGGGGCCAGCGTCCTGACTTTC
TRBV24-1	-	few	TRBJ1-1	CATSATVNTEAFF	TGTGCCACCAGTGCGACAGTGAACACTGAAGCTTTCTTT
TRBV29-1	TRBD2	-	TRBJ2-1	CGVDSAGGFPYNEQFF	TGCGGCGTTGATAGCGCGGGAGGGTTTCCCTACAATGAGCAGTTCTTC
TRBV10-3	TRBD2	many	TRBJ2-1	CAIGLAGSSYNEQFF	TGTGCCATTGGACTAGCGGGGAGCTCCTACAATGAGCAGTTCTTC
TRBV7-9	-	-	TRBJ2-7	CASSPESRGGEQYF	TGTGCCAGCAGCCCGGAGTCGAGGGGTGGTGAGCAGTACTTC
TRBV6-5	-	few	TRBJ2-1	CASSYSGLDVYNEQFF	TGTGCCAGCAGTTACTCGGGGCTCGACGTTTACAATGAGCAGTTCTTC
TRBV7-9	-	few	TRBJ2-3	CASSFWRVDTQYF	TGTGCCAGCAGCTTTTGGAGGGTTGATACGCAGTATTTT
TRBV30	-	once	TRBJ2-7	CAWSPPPWAHEQYF	TGTGCCTGGAGTCCTCCGCCCTGGGCCCACGAGCAGTACTTC
TRBV2	TRBD1	few	TRBJ1-4	CASMVWTGNEKLFF	TGTGCCAGCATGGTTTGGACAGGCAATGAAAAACTGTTTTTT
TRBV2	TRBD1	-	TRBJ1-1	CASRLRGVANTEVFF	TGTGCCAGCAGGCTCAGGGGGGTAGCGAACACTGAAGTTTTCTTT
TRBV3-1	-	-	TRBJ2-1	CASSPSALGNEQFF	TGTGCCAGCAGCCCATCGGCCCTCGGGAATGAGCAGTTCTTC
TRBV3-1	-	-	TRBJ2-3	CASSHVKGDTQYF	TGTGCCAGCAGCCACGTGAAGGGGGATACGCAGTATTTT
TRBV20-1	TRBD1	-	TRBJ2-5	CSPTGLTIETQYF	TGCAGTCCGACAGGGTTGACTATAGAGACCCAGTACTTC
TRBV7-7	TRBD2	-	TRBJ2-2	CASSLWASGVNTGELFF	TGTGCCAGCAGCTTATGGGCTAGCGGGGTGAACACCGGGGAGCTGTTTTTT
TRBV4-3	-	-	TRBJ2-1	CASSLSPGADLGNEQFF	TGCGCCAGCAGCCTCTCTCCGGGAGCGGACCTGGGCAATGAGCAGTTCTTC
TRBV6-5	TRBD2	few	TRBJ2-5	CASSSRLAGGPSEETQYF	TGTGCCAGCAGTTCCAGACTAGCGGGGGGGCCTTCGGAAGAGACCCAGTACTTC
TRBV20-1	-	few	TRBJ1-1	CSASGGLDTEAFF	TGCAGTGCTAGCGGGGGGTTGGACACTGAAGCTTTCTTT
TRBV24-1	TRBD2	-	TRBJ2-3	CATSDVSGGALSDTQYF	TGTGCCACCAGTGATGTAAGCGGGGGGGCCTTGTCAGATACGCAGTATTTT
TRBV7-3	TRBD1	-	TRBJ2-2	CASSKDRDRTGELFF	TGTGCCAGCAGCAAGGACAGGGATCGCACCGGGGAGCTGTTTTTT
TRBV6-5	-	many	TRBJ2-7	CASSPAERVAYEQYF	TGTGCCAGCAGCCCAGCGGAGCGGGTTGCCTACGAGCAGTACTTC
TRBV30	-	-	TRBJ1-1	CAWTGGGGTEAFF	TGTGCCTGGACTGGAGGGGGTGGAACTGAAGCTTTCTTT
TRBV20-1	TRBD2	-	TRBJ2-1	CSARPQGLLAGFEQFF	TGCAGTGCTAGACCCCAAGGCCTCCTAGCGGGATTTGAGCAGTTCTTC
TRBV13	-	-	TRBJ2-6	CASSTGFAGANVLTF	TGTGCCAGCAGCACAGGGTTCGCTGGGGCCAACGTCCTGACTTTC
TRBV7-3	TRBD2	-	TRBJ2-1	CASSRGLAGSYNGQFF	TGTGCCAGCAGCCGGGGACTAGCGGGGTCCTACAATGGGCAGTTCTTC